Sequencing of this TCR beta chain was carried out in a study of T-cell reconstitution after alpha-beta-depleted transplantation in children. Findings and limits, study-wide: Some patients showed high day-60 TCRbeta diversity, which derived from surviving recipient T cells and thymic progenitors. Newly produced T cells mostly accounted for T-cell counts and diversity one year post-transplant. The study reportedly traced alpha-beta T cells about two months after transplant to several hundred expanded graft clones.

During its preparation, the TCRbeta library received unique molecular identifiers. TCRdb used MiXCR to reprocess the PCR reads, holding one entry per CDR3 protein. In the table there are 450,000 to 600,000 distinct CDR3 sequences, about an eighth of which are singletons. For this clonotype: Its antigen is still unknown.

This clonotype was sampled from a male patient under 18 who had a stem cell transplant for acute myeloid leukemia, so the T cells may come from the graft donor. This specimen was PBMCs, mostly from graft donor cells, taken 360 days after TCRalphabeta/CD19-depleted stem cell transplant.

CDR3 DNA: TGTGCCAGCAGTTACCGGTGGGCTAGCGGGTTGAGCTCCTACGAGCAGTACTTC. Its protein is CASSYRWASGLSSYEQYF. V and J are TRBV6-2 or TRBV6-3 and TRBJ2-7; 8 bases match TRBD2. Germline assignment: CDR1 MNHEY and CDR2 SVGEGT. V shed 2 bases, J shed 0 bases, and the junction held 12 bases outside the gene matches. The CDR3 covers 18 residues.